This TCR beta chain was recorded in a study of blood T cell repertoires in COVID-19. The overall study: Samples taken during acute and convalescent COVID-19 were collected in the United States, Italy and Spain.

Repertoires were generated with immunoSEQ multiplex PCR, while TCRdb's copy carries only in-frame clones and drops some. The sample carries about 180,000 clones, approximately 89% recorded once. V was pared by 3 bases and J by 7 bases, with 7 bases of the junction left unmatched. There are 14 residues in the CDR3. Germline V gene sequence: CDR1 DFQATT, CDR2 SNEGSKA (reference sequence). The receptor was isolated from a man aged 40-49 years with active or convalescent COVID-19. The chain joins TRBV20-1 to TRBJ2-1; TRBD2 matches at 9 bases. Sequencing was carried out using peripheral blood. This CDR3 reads CSASLPSGVNEQFF. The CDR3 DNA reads TGCAGTGCTAGTCTACCTAGCGGGGTTAATGAGCAGTTCTTC.